This TCR beta chain was profiled in a study of blood T cells in healthy people across ages (dated by TCRdb to the mid-2010s). At the level of the whole study: In model experiments, template switching captured about one uniquely barcoded TCR beta cDNA molecule for every two T cells. To track age-related changes in TCR beta repertoire diversity, the study relied on deep sequencing normalized with unique cDNA molecular identifiers. Donors were grouped into four age groups: young (average roughly 17 years), middle-aged (roughly 40), aged (62) and long-lived (around 80). To avoid experimental bias, donors of different ages were spread randomly across the sequencing lanes. Two additional independent replicas of 1 million unique cDNA reads from the same blood draw were analyzed for two donors (one aged 18 to 30 and one aged 80 or older).

Donors were 39 systemically healthy Caucasian individuals from Russia aged roughly 6 to 95 years. Each donor gave about 11 milliliters of peripheral blood, drawn into EDTA-treated Vacutainer tubes. Ficoll-Paque density-gradient centrifugation was used to isolate PBMCs, with at least 7 million per sample. Total RNA was extracted from PBMCs with Trizol reagent, with at least 6 micrograms obtained per sample. For every donor, an aliquot of PBMCs went through flow cytometry to measure the percentages of naive CD45RAhigh/CD27high T cells. The germline V gene yields LGHNA for CDR1 and YSLEER for CDR2. V is pruned by 4 bases and J by 1 base, leaving 14 bases of the junction without a gene match. The CDR3 sequence holds 19 residues, the cysteine and phenylalanine included. Left in the record is the CDR3 DNA by itself, 57 bases read in frame from the first base. This clonotype was counted ten times or more. Its antigen specificity is not known. No much larger clone exists at a distance of one base, and base qualities are not known.

The library was built by means of 5' RACE. Instrument on record: Illumina HiSeq 2500. A second about 7 to 12 cycle PCR used a sample-barcoded 5' primer and a J-beta primer mix. A unique molecular identifier was introduced onto each TCR beta cDNA molecule by a template-switch 5' adaptor carrying 12 random nucleotides. Each sample yielded at least 3 million CDR3-containing paired-end reads. First-strand cDNA was synthesized from all RNA with the Mint cDNA synthesis kit, primed by a TRBC-specific oligonucleotide. After uracil-DNA glycosylase treatment, a first 18-cycle PCR used universal primers M1SS and BC2_uni_R on all cDNA. Processing in the source paper ran as follows. Each sample was normalized by randomly selecting 1 million high-quality reads, each carrying a distinct molecular identifier. Reads with shared molecular identifiers were discarded instead of being binned into consensus sequences. MiTCR, run with a Q25 quality threshold and the strictest error-elimination algorithm, handled CDR3 identification, clonotype clustering and error correction. Lower-bound total TCR beta diversity was estimated with a nonparametric unseen species model using Euler transformation. The public sequencing data were trimmed at Q25 with fastp and processed into clonotypes with MiXCR by TCRdb, which kept only in-frame beta chains. Every entry covers one CDR3 protein and lists the most common genes and DNA from its rows. In this record, the V and J calls reflect TCRdb's handling and not the investigators' own analysis. Present in this sample are 1.5 million or so distinct CDR3 sequences, around 40% of which were seen just once. The ten largest clones add up to less than 5% of the sample.

Here is what the overall study found, with its caveats: As age increased, observed TCR beta diversity per million T cells dropped in a roughly linear way, and a significant reduction was already evident by age about 40. The long-lived group showed more naive CD4+ T cells, fewer expanded clones and increased TCR diversity than the aged group, suggesting age selection. Estimates of total diversity from one million sequenced T cells were regarded as lower bounds and underestimates. Since profiling was done on bulk unsorted PBMCs, naive and antigen-experienced compartments could not be conclusively compared. Because the CMV infection status of the donors was unknown, age-related changes in expanded clonotypes may potentially have been confounded. The percentage of naive T cells measured by flow cytometry correlated strongly with observed TCR beta diversity.

The sequencing sample was made of blood. The sequence was obtained from a woman aged 18 to 35 in good health. Rearrangement joined TRBV4-3 to TRBJ2-3, and 10 junction bases match TRBD2. The DNA sequence follows: TGCGCCAGCAGCCCCGGCTGGCTAGCGGGGGATGGGGGCACAGATACGCAGTATTTT. Its amino acids are CASSPGWLAGDGGTDTQYF.